This TCR beta chain was obtained from a study of blood T cell repertoires in COVID-19. The CDR3 contains 16 residues. CDR1 and CDR2 (germline): WNHNN, SYGVQD (reference sequence). The junction had 12 bases not matched to a gene; V was cut back by 5 bases and J by 3 bases. TCRdb keeps only in-frame clones here, not all; method: immunoSEQ multiplex PCR. The repertoire holds about 43,000 clones, with around 87% as singletons. This clone was observed once. The sequence was collected from a woman of 80 years or more with active COVID-19. V gene TRBV10-1 combines with J gene TRBJ2-5; 7 positions match TRBD2. The material sequenced was peripheral blood. CDR3 DNA sequence: TGCGCCAGCAGTCCCGCGTCCAGCGGGGCAAAAGAGACCCAGTACTTC. It codes for CASSPASSGAKETQYF.